The rows below give T cell receptor beta chains drawn from one sample of a study of blood T cell repertoires in COVID-19. Sequencing was performed with immunoSEQ multiplex PCR; in TCRdb, only in-frame clones are kept and a portion is missing. In the table there are about 81,000 clones, around 86% of which are singletons. The material sequenced was peripheral blood. The source is a human donor in a cohort sampled during active COVID-19. CDR3s include the opening cysteine and the closing phenylalanine or tryptophan. Fields, in order: CDR3 protein, V gene, J gene.

CASSLATGGTRYEQFF	TRBV5-4	TRBJ2-1
CASSQVTSDSPLHF	TRBV5-1	TRBJ1-6
CATAQGAQDTQYF	TRBV15	TRBJ2-3
CAISEPTSYEQYF	TRBV10-3	TRBJ2-7
CASSYSSTQYF	TRBV6-5	TRBJ2-3
CASSSPGLATDNEQFF	TRBV7-9	TRBJ2-1
CASRQTSGPGNEQFF	TRBV5-1	TRBJ2-1
CASSMQDFSGNTIYF	TRBV19	TRBJ1-3
CASSAPRGGVANEQFF	TRBV6-1	TRBJ2-1
CASSLATDSPLHF	TRBV5-1	TRBJ1-6
CASSVSPGQGNYEQYF	TRBV9	TRBJ2-7
CASREQGGGNTIYF	TRBV2	TRBJ1-3
CATAGGGASGELFF	TRBV10-3	TRBJ2-2
CASSLRQGVDEQFF	TRBV13	TRBJ2-1
CASSVAAGQTIDTQYF	TRBV9	TRBJ2-3
CASTDQGTNEKLFF	TRBV5-1	TRBJ1-4
CASQGREDTEAFF	TRBV2	TRBJ1-1
CASSRGGYQETQYF	TRBV5-4	TRBJ2-5
CASSLGPSGYSYEQYF	TRBV7-2	TRBJ2-7
CASSWDRSSYEQYF	TRBV4-1	TRBJ2-7
CASSVVAGTYNEQFF	TRBV9	TRBJ2-1
CASKQSSGSPSEQYF	TRBV27	TRBJ2-7
CASSFTGGEGEKLFF	TRBV5-1	TRBJ1-4
CASSFQGAGTEAFF	TRBV5-1	TRBJ1-1